What follows are 20 T cell receptor beta chains derived from one specimen sequenced in a study of circulating and synovial CD4+ cells in juvenile arthritis. Measured with immunoSEQ multiplex PCR; TCRdb has only the in-frame clones, and not every one. This sample has around 14,000 clones, with roughly 88% found just once. Sequenced: CD4+ T cells from synovial fluid. These receptors originate from a human patient with juvenile idiopathic arthritis. Some clones in this sample may be carry-over from other donors' samples.

The chain has TRBV4-2 and TRBJ2-5, with D possibly TRBD2 on 5 matching bases. Germline values: CDR1 LGHNA, CDR2 YNFKEQ. V lost 0 bases to trimming and J lost 4 bases, with 12 bases between them. The CDR3 totals 15 residues. CDR3 in amino acids: CASSQDGSLRETQYF. DNA of the CDR3: TGTGCCAGCAGCCAAGATGGGAGTCTGCGAGAGACCCAGTACTTC.

About this clone itself: The junction differs from germline at one of its ends, possibly a read error. The chain links TRBV7-2 to TRBJ2-7, with 7 nucleotides matching TRBD1. Germline V gene data show CDR1 as SGHTA and CDR2 as FQGNSA. The CDR3 is 13 amino acids. DNA for the CDR3: TGTGACAGCAGCGTAGACAGGGACTACGAGCAGTACTTC. It codes for CDSSVDRDYEQYF.

The chain carries TRBV6-1 and TRBJ2-5; 12 bases are shared with TRBD1. This CDR3 has 16 residues. The ends lost 3 bases at V and 5 bases at J; junction bases unmatched: 7. Germline assignment: CDR1 MNHNS and CDR2 SASEGT. The DNA for the CDR3 is TGTGCCAGCAGTGATCCGGGACAGGGGGCTCTGGAGACCCAGTACTTC. It translates to CASSDPGQGALETQYF.

For this clone: The identical CDR3 is also encoded by other nucleotide sequences in the sample. The chain links TRBV2 to TRBJ1-6; maybe TRBD1 (6 bases). Deletions cut 2 bases from V and 13 bases from J, with 21 bases between. The V gene's germline CDR1 is SNHLY and CDR2 FYNNEI. This CDR3 region has 16 residues. The CDR3 loop is CASSENGRARGSPLHF. CDR3 coding DNA: TGTGCCAGCAGTGAAAACGGAAGGGCCAGGGGATCCCCCCTCCACTTT.

This chain joins TRBV27 and TRBJ2-3; 7 positions agree with TRBD1. The J segment lost 2 bases and the V segment lost 1 base, leaving 9 bases of the junction unmatched. The CDR3 length is 17 residues. CDR1 is MNHEY, CDR2 SMNVEV, per germline (reference sequence). The CDR3 loop reads CASSLYWQGVSTDTQYF. The CDR3 nucleotides are TGTGCCAGCAGTTTATACTGGCAGGGGGTCTCCACAGATACGCAGTATTTT.

The chain carries TRBV6-1 and TRBJ1-1; no reliable D call. Germline assignment: CDR1 MNHNS and CDR2 SASEGT. This CDR3 region has 13 residues. Between the trimmed V and J ends, which lost 5 bases and 0 bases, there was a span of 7 bases. The CDR3 region has the DNA TGTGCCAGCAGTCTGGAGGTGAACACTGAAGCTTTCTTT. Translation gives CASSLEVNTEAFF.

For the CDR3, the DNA is TGTGCCTGGTTCGACAGAGGCAAGGCGGCTGAAGCTTTCTTT. This encodes CAWFDRGKAAEAFF. This chain joins TRBV30 and TRBJ1-1, with a weak D call TRBD1 (5 bases). CDR1 and CDR2 (germline): GTSNPN, SVGIG (reference sequence). V was cut by 5 bases and J by 6 bases, with 19 bases left in between. CDR3 size: 14 residues. The full variable domain, with the rest looked up from reference TRBV30 and TRBJ1-1, is SQTIHQWPATLVQPVGSPLSLECTVEGTSNPNLYWYRQAAGRGLQLLFYSVGIGQISSEVPQNLSASRPQDRQFILSSKKLLLSDSGFYLCAWFDRGKAAEAFFGQGTRLTVV.

This clone was detected a few times. This chain connects TRBV6-6 to TRBJ1-3; TRBD1 matches at 10 bases. The CDR3 runs 15 residues. V lost 6 bases to trimming and J lost 4 bases; unmatched junction nucleotides: 6. CDR1 MNHNY and CDR2 SVGAGI come from the germline V gene (reference sequence). The CDR3 reads CASRVDRGQGNTIYF. The CDR3, as DNA: TGTGCCAGCAGGGTAGACAGGGGGCAAGGAAACACCATATATTTT.

The rearrangement links TRBV19 to TRBJ1-5, with a tentative D call TRBD1 (5 bases). Looked up from germline, CDR1 is LNHDA and CDR2 is SQIVND (reference sequence). Trimming removed 1 base at V and 6 bases at J, with 16 bases between. The CDR3 extends over 16 amino acids. The CDR3 loop is CASSIVDSSLSQPQHF. The CDR3 DNA reads as TGTGCCAGTAGTATAGTAGACAGTAGTTTATCTCAGCCCCAGCATTTT. The complete variable domain, with remaining parts taken from reference TRBV19 and TRBJ1-5, reads DGGITQSPKYLFRKEGQNVTLSCEQNLNHDAMYWYRQDPGQGLRLIYYSQIVNDFQKGDIAEGYSVSREKKESFPLTVTSAQKNPTAFYLCASSIVDSSLSQPQHFGDGTRLSIL.

This chain links TRBV20-1 with TRBJ2-1; unclear D gene. The germline V gene has CDR1 DFQATT and CDR2 SNEGSKA (reference sequence). The CDR3 spans 11 residues. With 3 bases removed from V and 7 bases from J, the gap between germline ends came to 7 bases. CDR3 residues: CSARSTNEQFF. DNA of the CDR3: TGCAGTGCTAGGTCTACGAATGAGCAGTTCTTC.

The V call is TRBV6-1, the J call TRBJ2-7; 8 bases match TRBD2. V shed 3 bases and J 5 bases; nucleotides not matched to a gene: 3. Germline CDR1 MNHNS, CDR2 SASEGT. This CDR3 region has 13 residues. CDR3 sequence: CASSDRRGDEQYF. As DNA, the CDR3 is TGTGCCAGCAGTGATCGGCGGGGGGACGAGCAGTACTTC.

The chain has TRBV9 and TRBJ2-3; 15 bases map to TRBD2. The CDR3 has 17 residues. V lost 4 bases to trimming and J lost 4 bases; unmatched junction nucleotides: 7. In germline, CDR1 is SGDLS, CDR2 YYNGEE. CDR3 sequence (DNA): TGTGCCAGCAGCTCCCGGACTAGCGGGGGGGCGGCAGATACGCAGTATTTT. Translating gives CASSSRTSGGAADTQYF. The entire variable domain, with the rest obtained from reference TRBV9 and TRBJ2-3, is as follows: DSGVTQTPKHLITATGQRVTLRCSPRSGDLSVYWYQQSLDQGLQFLIQYYNGEERAKGNILERFSAQQFPDLHSELNLSSLELGDSALYFCASSSRTSGGAADTQYFGPGTRLTVL.

The rearrangement joins TRBV7-2 to TRBJ2-5; 10 bases are a match to TRBD2. Germline V gene lookup returns CDR1 SGHTA and CDR2 FQGNSA. J was trimmed by 5 bases and V by 5 bases; bases with no gene match: 8. The CDR3 covers 15 residues. The chain's CDR3 is CASSRSGGPQETQYF. DNA for the CDR3: TGTGCCAGCAGCCGTAGCGGGGGGCCACAGGAGACCCAGTACTTC.

The rearrangement joins TRBV5-6 to TRBJ2-3; TRBD2 matches 11 bases. CDR1 SGHDT and CDR2 YYEEEE come from the germline V gene. With V trimmed by 4 bases and J by 6 bases, 7 bases remained unmatched. CDR3 length equals 15 residues. The CDR3: CASSPTSGSWDTQYF. CDR3 coding DNA: TGTGCCAGCAGCCCCACTAGCGGGAGCTGGGATACGCAGTATTTT.

With regard to this clone: It may be a read error: a sequence one base away is much more abundant. V usage is TRBV4-3 and J usage is TRBJ2-5; D gene uncertain. The V gene's germline CDR1 is LGHNA and CDR2 YSLEER. Trimming left V 4 bases short and J 7 bases short, with 19 bases between. The CDR3 contains 15 residues. CDR3 amino acids: CASSPEESPRGTQYF. DNA of the CDR3: TGCGCCAGCAGCCCCGAGGAGAGCCCAAGAGGGACCCAGTACTTC.

This clone was found once. Other DNA sequences in the same sample also yield this CDR3. The chain recombines TRBV5-1 with TRBJ1-1; D is possibly TRBD1 (6 bases). The CDR3 has 14 residues. V gave up 3 bases and J gave up 1 base, with 10 bases separating them. CDR1 and CDR2 from the germline V gene are SGHRS and YFSETQ. The CDR3 loop is CASSSGQPNTEAFF. In DNA, the CDR3 is TGCGCCAGCAGCTCCGGACAGCCGAACACTGAAGCTTTCTTT.

CDR3 DNA: TGTGCCAGCAGCCCCACAGGGTCGGAGCTGTTTTTT. It yields the protein CASSPTGSELFF. V usage is TRBV7-3 and J usage is TRBJ2-2, with D perhaps TRBD1 (6 bases). The CDR3 is 12 residues long. V dropped 5 bases and J dropped 10 bases, with 11 bases sitting between them. Per the germline V gene, CDR1 is SGHTA and CDR2 is FQGTGA.

The chain recombines TRBV10-3 with TRBJ2-3; the D gene is possibly TRBD2 (5 bases). The germline V gene encodes CDR1 ENHRY and CDR2 SYGVKD. The CDR3 has 12 amino acids. V was trimmed by 7 bases and J by 5 bases, leaving 10 bases between them. CDR3 nucleotides: TGTGCCATCAAATACGAGGGAGATACGCAGTATTTT. Translation gives CAIKYEGDTQYF.

The chain couples TRBV19 to TRBJ1-5; TRBD1 is a possible D gene (5 bases). The CDR3 covers 15 residues. V lost 6 bases and J 6 bases, leaving 18 bases between the germline ends. Looked up from germline, CDR1 is LNHDA and CDR2 is SQIVND (reference sequence). The CDR3 region is CASRPLQGRGQPQHF. Here the CDR3 DNA reads TGTGCCAGTAGGCCCCTCCAGGGTAGGGGTCAGCCCCAGCATTTT.

This rearrangement joins TRBV28 to TRBJ1-1, with TRBD1 matching 10 bases. The CDR3 covers 14 residues. Germline loops: CDR1 MDHEN, CDR2 SYDVKM. V was clipped by 6 bases and J by 6 bases; unmatched bases: 7. Here the CDR3 reads CASRGRQGAPEAFF. CDR3 in DNA: TGTGCCAGCAGAGGTAGACAGGGGGCCCCTGAAGCTTTCTTT.